The rows below give T cell receptor beta chains drawn from one sample of a study of cytomegalovirus exposure and HLA in healthy donors. Only in-frame clones appear in the TCRdb table, and some are missing; sequencing was by immunoSEQ multiplex PCR. The table records approximately 280,000 clones, roughly 88% of them present only once. Sequencing used PBMCs. The receptors were sampled from a man in his forties in good health and CMV-seropositive. The CDR3 runs from the conserved cysteine through the conserved F or W. D genes are given only for firm matches. Size is omitted from some rows. Given values are once, few, many or a class for expanded clones.

V gene: TRBV19
clone size: .
D gene: .
J gene: TRBJ2-4
CDR3 protein: CASSMGGAKNIQYF
CDR3 DNA: TGTGCCAGTAGTATGGGGGGAGCCAAAAACATTCAGTACTTC

V gene: TRBV9
clone size: once
D gene: .
J gene: TRBJ2-1
CDR3 protein: CASSVAYYNEQFF
CDR3 DNA: TGTGCCAGCAGCGTAGCTTACTACAATGAGCAGTTCTTC

V gene: TRBV30
clone size: .
D gene: .
J gene: TRBJ2-7
CDR3 protein: CAWSVLDTYEQYF
CDR3 DNA: TGTGCCTGGAGTGTACTGGACACCTACGAGCAGTACTTC

V gene: TRBV7-2
clone size: .
D gene: TRBD2
J gene: TRBJ2-3
CDR3 protein: CASSLGAGGPVTYTDTQYF
CDR3 DNA: TGTGCCAGCAGCTTAGGGGCGGGAGGGCCCGTCACCTACACAGATACGCAGTATTTT

V gene: TRBV4-1
clone size: .
D gene: .
J gene: TRBJ2-7
CDR3 protein: CASSQDRKRYEQYF
CDR3 DNA: TGCGCCAGCAGCCAAGATCGCAAGCGGTACGAGCAGTACTTC

V gene: TRBV5-4
clone size: .
D gene: TRBD2
J gene: TRBJ2-3
CDR3 protein: CASSPWTSGRGDTQYF
CDR3 DNA: TGTGCCAGCAGCCCCTGGACTAGCGGGAGGGGAGATACGCAGTATTTT

V gene: TRBV5-6
clone size: .
D gene: .
J gene: TRBJ1-1
CDR3 protein: CASSYRENTEAFF
CDR3 DNA: TGTGCCAGCAGCTACAGAGAGAACACTGAAGCTTTCTTT

V gene: TRBV29-1
clone size: .
D gene: .
J gene: TRBJ1-2
CDR3 protein: CSVEDTGLRGYTF
CDR3 DNA: TGCAGCGTTGAAGATACAGGTTTGCGTGGCTACACCTTC

V gene: TRBV7-2
clone size: .
D gene: .
J gene: TRBJ1-2
CDR3 protein: CASSLMGGAYGYTF
CDR3 DNA: TGTGCCAGCAGCTTAATGGGAGGGGCCTATGGCTACACCTTC

V gene: TRBV5-1
clone size: once
D gene: TRBD2
J gene: TRBJ2-7
CDR3 protein: CASSTRAGGVYEQYF
CDR3 DNA: TGCGCCAGCAGCACCCGGGCGGGAGGGGTGTACGAGCAGTACTTC

V gene: TRBV6-5
clone size: .
D gene: .
J gene: TRBJ1-5
CDR3 protein: CASSYRGRGTNQPQHF
CDR3 DNA: TGTGCCAGCAGTTACCGTGGTCGGGGGACCAATCAGCCCCAGCATTTT

V gene: TRBV4-2
clone size: .
D gene: .
J gene: TRBJ2-7
CDR3 protein: CASSQGGARRALGEQYF
CDR3 DNA: TGTGCCAGCAGCCAAGGTGGGGCGCGTCGGGCTTTGGGGGAGCAGTACTTC

V gene: TRBV10-2
clone size: few
D gene: TRBD1
J gene: TRBJ1-1
CDR3 protein: CASSDRTGMTEAFF
CDR3 DNA: TGCGCCAGCAGTGACCGGACAGGGATGACTGAAGCTTTCTTT

V gene: TRBV6-5
clone size: .
D gene: .
J gene: TRBJ2-7
CDR3 protein: CASSYSVQSIYEQYF
CDR3 DNA: TGTGCCAGCAGTTACTCGGTACAGAGCATCTACGAGCAGTACTTC

V gene: TRBV15
clone size: .
D gene: .
J gene: TRBJ1-1
CDR3 protein: CATSRDRSGLGTEAFF
CDR3 DNA: TGTGCCACCAGCAGAGATCGGTCAGGATTGGGCACTGAAGCTTTCTTT

V gene: TRBV27
clone size: .
D gene: TRBD2
J gene: TRBJ2-2
CDR3 protein: CASSGGLARATGELFF
CDR3 DNA: TGTGCCAGCAGTGGGGGACTAGCGAGGGCCACCGGGGAGCTGTTTTTT

V gene: TRBV7-2
clone size: .
D gene: TRBD1
J gene: TRBJ1-5
CDR3 protein: CASGRTGGNQPQHF
CDR3 DNA: TGTGCCAGCGGTAGGACAGGGGGCAATCAGCCCCAGCATTTT

V gene: TRBV29-1
clone size: .
D gene: TRBD2
J gene: TRBJ2-7
CDR3 protein: CSVDLAGGHDPYEQYF
CDR3 DNA: TGCAGCGTTGATCTAGCGGGAGGGCATGACCCCTACGAGCAGTACTTC

V gene: TRBV7-8
clone size: .
D gene: .
J gene: TRBJ1-4
CDR3 protein: CASSPSTEPTNEKLFF
CDR3 DNA: TGTGCCAGCAGCCCAAGTACAGAGCCAACTAATGAAAAACTGTTTTTT

V gene: TRBV7-2
clone size: .
D gene: TRBD1
J gene: TRBJ1-1
CDR3 protein: CASSRDRENTEAFF
CDR3 DNA: TGTGCCAGCAGCAGGGACAGAGAGAACACTGAAGCTTTCTTT

V gene: TRBV9
clone size: .
D gene: TRBD2
J gene: TRBJ2-3
CDR3 protein: CASRGLGGDTQYF
CDR3 DNA: TGTGCCAGCAGGGGACTAGGGGGGGATACGCAGTATTTT

V gene: TRBV7-9
clone size: .
D gene: .
J gene: TRBJ2-7
CDR3 protein: CASSDSYEQYF
CDR3 DNA: TGTGCCAGCAGTGACAGCTACGAGCAGTACTTC

V gene: TRBV18
clone size: .
D gene: .
J gene: TRBJ2-1
CDR3 protein: CASSPSGRGEQFF
CDR3 DNA: TGTGCCAGCTCACCATCGGGGAGAGGTGAGCAGTTCTTC

V gene: TRBV2
clone size: .
D gene: TRBD2
J gene: TRBJ2-1
CDR3 protein: CASRTSGSYNEQFF
CDR3 DNA: TGTGCCAGCAGGACTAGCGGGAGTTACAATGAGCAGTTCTTC

V gene: TRBV6-5
clone size: .
D gene: TRBD1
J gene: TRBJ1-2
CDR3 protein: CASSVTGDYGYTF
CDR3 DNA: TGTGCCAGCAGTGTAACAGGGGACTATGGCTACACCTTC